The 17 T cell receptor beta chains below all came from one sample that was sequenced in a study of metastatic and nonmetastatic thyroid tumors. Thyroid surgery had not been preceded by any treatment in any patient. With MiXCR, TCRdb reprocessed the PCR reads. This table holds 15,000 to 20,000 clones, roughly a quarter found once. Sequencing was performed on tumor tissue. All receptors come from a female donor with papillary thyroid cancer or a benign thyroid nodule (not recorded which). Some clones in this sample may be carry-over from other donors' samples.

This sequence joins TRBV7-2 and TRBJ1-2; a weak D match, TRBD1 (6 bases). Per the germline V gene, CDR1 is SGHTA and CDR2 is FQGNSA. The CDR3 runs to 13 residues. The V and J ends lost 4 bases and 2 bases respectively, with 8 bases between them. In DNA, the CDR3 is TGTGCCAGCAGCTCCACAGGGAACTATGGCTACACCTTC. It codes for CASSSTGNYGYTF.

This clone was seen a handful of times. A read error may explain this, as a much larger clone is one base away. The chain combines TRBV7-9 with TRBJ2-1; TRBD2 is a possible D gene (6 bases). CDR3 length equals 13 residues. Deletions cut 8 bases from V and 15 bases from J, with 23 bases between. The germline V gene has CDR1 SEHNR and CDR2 FQNEAQ (reference sequence). The CDR3 sequence is CASRLGSGTFSFF. The CDR3 DNA sequence: TGTGCCAGCCGCCTCGGTAGCGGAACCTTCTCGTTCTTC.

This clone showed up many times. The chain carries TRBV30 and TRBJ2-1; TRBD1 matches at 9 bases. With V trimmed by 4 bases and J by 6 bases, 4 bases remained unmatched. This CDR3 region has 13 residues. Germline V gene lookup returns CDR1 GTSNPN and CDR2 SVGIG (reference sequence). As DNA, the CDR3 is TGTGCCTGGACTTCGGGACAGGGCAATGAGCAGTTCTTC. This codes for CAWTSGQGNEQFF.

There are many counts of this clone. The chain is built from TRBV28 and TRBJ1-1; the D is unclear. Germline V gene data show CDR1 as MDHEN and CDR2 as SYDVKM. With 9 bases removed from V and 5 bases from J, the gap between germline ends came to 13 bases. The CDR3 sequence is 12 residues long. CDR3 region: CASRSQRTEAFF. The CDR3 DNA follows: TGTGCCAGTCGGAGTCAGCGTACTGAAGCTTTCTTT. Drawing the rest from reference TRBV28 and TRBJ1-1, the complete variable domain is DVKVTQSSRYLVKRTGEKVFLECVQDMDHENMFWYRQDPGLGLRLIYFSYDVKMKEKGDIPEGYSVSREKKERFSLILESASTNQTSMYLCASRSQRTEAFFGQGTRLTVV.

This clone appeared many times. The chain combines TRBV5-1 with TRBJ2-1; 13 positions agree with TRBD2. This CDR3 has 16 residues. Germline V gives CDR1 SGHRS, CDR2 YFSETQ. V shed 3 bases, J shed 11 bases, and the junction held 11 bases outside the gene matches. This chain's CDR3 is CASSSEPGLAGKKQFF. The CDR3 nucleotides read TGCGCCAGCAGCTCCGAGCCGGGACTAGCGGGAAAAAAGCAGTTCTTC.

With regard to this clone: The identical CDR3 is also encoded by other nucleotide sequences in the sample. V usage is TRBV18 and J usage is TRBJ2-5, with 11 bases lining up with TRBD2. CDR3 length: 20 residues. The germline V gene has CDR1 KGHSH and CDR2 LQKENI. V lost 3 bases, J lost 1 base, and 16 bases stayed unmatched. CDR3 amino acids: CASSPAPGTSGRGSQETQYF. CDR3 nucleotide sequence: TGTGCCAGCTCACCCGCCCCCGGGACTAGCGGTAGAGGGAGCCAAGAGACCCAGTACTTC.

The chain uses TRBV7-8 and TRBJ2-7; D is perhaps TRBD2 (6 bases). This CDR3 region has 12 residues. The V gene lost 6 bases and the J gene lost 3 bases, with 9 bases spanning the gap. The germline gives CDR1 SGHVS, CDR2 FQNEAQ. The CDR3 nucleotides are TGTGCCAGCAGGGGGGGAAACTACGAGCAGTACTTC. Its translation: CASRGGNYEQYF.

There are a few counts of this clone. This chain links TRBV6-6 with TRBJ2-1, with 11 bases identical to TRBD1. V lost 9 bases to trimming and J lost 8 bases; unmatched junction nucleotides: 18. Germline V gives CDR1 MNHNY, CDR2 SVGAGI (reference sequence). CDR3 length: 17 amino acids. The CDR3 loop is CASRPLTGTGGWDEQFF. The CDR3, as DNA: TGTGCCAGTAGGCCCTTAACCGGGACAGGGGGTTGGGATGAGCAGTTCTTC.

V and J are TRBV7-6 and TRBJ1-1; D remains unclear. Germline V lookup: CDR1 SGHVS, CDR2 FNYEAQ. There are 14 residues in the CDR3. Trimming pared 1 base from V and 0 bases from J, leaving 6 bases between. CDR3 region: CASSLEAVNTEAFF. DNA of the CDR3: TGTGCCAGCAGCTTAGAGGCAGTGAACACTGAAGCTTTCTTT.

The sample holds many counts of this clone. The chain uses TRBV28 and TRBJ2-3; 11 bases are shared with TRBD2. The CDR3 contains 15 residues. CDR1 and CDR2 (germline): MDHEN, SYDVKM. Unmatched junction bases numbered 8, after V lost 10 bases and J lost 2 bases. The CDR3 loop reads CATWGLADDTDTQYF. The CDR3 DNA is TGTGCCACTTGGGGACTAGCGGACGACACAGATACGCAGTATTTT.

The chain is built from TRBV2 and TRBJ2-1, with 7 nucleotides matching TRBD1. This CDR3 spans 13 amino acids. J lost 6 bases, V lost 6 bases, and 5 bases had no gene match. CDR1 SNHLY and CDR2 FYNNEI come from the germline V gene. CDR3: CASSDTGVNEQFF. DNA of the CDR3: TGTGCCAGCAGCGACACAGGGGTCAATGAGCAGTTCTTC. Combining the CDR3 with reference TRBV2 and TRBJ2-1 gives the whole variable domain EPEVTQTPSHQVTQMGQEVILRCVPISNHLYFYWYRQILGQKVEFLVSFYNNEISEKSEIFDDQFSVERPDGSNFTLKIRSTKLEDSAMYFCASSDTGVNEQFFGPGTRLTVL.

This clone has just a few counts. CDR3 coding DNA: TGTGCCAGTAGTGCGGGAGGGAGCTCCTACGAGCAGTACTTC. Its translation: CASSAGGSSYEQYF. The V gene is TRBV19, the J gene TRBJ2-7, with 9 positions matching TRBD2. Trimming cost V 5 bases and J 0 bases; bases outside gene matches: 2. CDR3 length: 14 residues. The germline gives CDR1 LNHDA, CDR2 SQIVND (reference sequence). The whole variable domain, filled in from reference TRBV19 and TRBJ2-7, reads DGGITQSPKYLFRKEGQNVTLSCEQNLNHDAMYWYRQDPGQGLRLIYYSQIVNDFQKGDIAEGYSVSREKKESFPLTVTSAQKNPTAFYLCASSAGGSSYEQYFGPGTRLTVT.

In its sample, this clone was seen a few times. A read error may produce the germline difference seen at one junction end. The genes are TRBV12-3 or TRBV12-4 and TRBJ2-1; D remains ambiguous. This CDR3 is 14 amino acids long. The CDR3 DNA reads as TGTGCCAGCAGTCCCGGTAGTGCCTCGGATGATCAGTTCTTC. Translating it yields CASSPGSASDDQFF.

This clone was seen repeatedly, ten times or more. The chain couples TRBV7-3 to TRBJ2-5; 11 bases line up with TRBD1. V trimming: 5 bases; J trimming: 7 bases; junction bases outside the gene matches: 6. The CDR3 sequence is 14 residues long. Germline V gene sequence: CDR1 SGHTA, CDR2 FQGTGA. CDR3 region: CASSPGQGATTQYF. Here the CDR3 DNA reads TGTGCCAGCAGCCCCGGACAGGGGGCCACGACCCAGTACTTC.

This clone has more than one count but fewer than ten. This chain uses TRBV19 with TRBJ1-2; D is unclear. The CDR3 is 14 amino acids. The V end was cut by 5 bases, the J end by 7 bases, with 17 bases between. CDR1 is LNHDA and CDR2 is SQIVND in the germline V gene (reference sequence). The CDR3 sequence is CASSPLRRASGYTF. The CDR3 coding sequence is TGTGCCAGTAGTCCCTTGAGGAGGGCCAGTGGCTACACCTTC.

V gene TRBV11-2 combines with J gene TRBJ2-7; D remains unclear. This CDR3 comprises 15 residues. V lost 0 bases and J lost 1, with 10 bases in between. Germline CDR1 is SGHAT and CDR2 is FQNNGV. CDR3 region: CASSLDPGSSYEQYF. Written as DNA, the CDR3 is TGTGCCAGCAGCTTAGACCCGGGCAGTTCCTACGAGCAGTACTTC.

This clone has a count of ten or more. V gene TRBV2 combines with J gene TRBJ2-3; the match to TRBD2 covers 15 bases. Trimming at V came to 5 bases and at J to 7 bases, leaving 4 bases not matched to a gene. CDR3 length equals 15 residues. From germline, CDR1 is SNHLY and CDR2 FYNNEI. For the CDR3, the DNA is TGTGCCAGCAGTCCAGGACTAGCGGGAGGGCATACGCAGTATTTT. This sequence encodes CASSPGLAGGHTQYF. The full variable domain, its missing parts supplied by reference TRBV2 and TRBJ2-3, is EPEVTQTPSHQVTQMGQEVILRCVPISNHLYFYWYRQILGQKVEFLVSFYNNEISEKSEIFDDQFSVERPDGSNFTLKIRSTKLEDSAMYFCASSPGLAGGHTQYFGPGTRLTVL.